This T cell receptor beta chain derives from a study of blood T cell repertoires in COVID-19. Participants were aged about 18 to 90 years, lived in over 20 US areas, and enrolled virtually. Participants' reported clinical history set cohort assignment. The germline CDR1 and CDR2 sequences are SGHTA and FQGNSA. Trimming stripped 5 bases from V and 4 bases from J, with 18 bases between. This CDR3 comprises 16 residues. As processed by the authors: Counts of nucleated cells, estimated from reference gene primer amplification, were obtained. TCRdb's copy holds only in-frame clones and misses some; the assay was immunoSEQ multiplex PCR. V and J calls and clone size are copied from that table; D and trimming were computed from the DNA. The sample yields around 340,000 clones, 65% to 90% seen once.

Sequenced: PBMCs or T cells enriched from blood (not recorded which). This rearrangement joins TRBV7-2 to TRBJ2-1; a weak D match, TRBD2 (6 bases). The receptor comes from a woman aged 40-49 years with acute COVID-19. The CDR3: CASSPQTRGSYNEQFF. CDR3 coding DNA: TGTGCCAGCAGCCCCCAGACCCGGGGGAGTTACAATGAGCAGTTCTTC.